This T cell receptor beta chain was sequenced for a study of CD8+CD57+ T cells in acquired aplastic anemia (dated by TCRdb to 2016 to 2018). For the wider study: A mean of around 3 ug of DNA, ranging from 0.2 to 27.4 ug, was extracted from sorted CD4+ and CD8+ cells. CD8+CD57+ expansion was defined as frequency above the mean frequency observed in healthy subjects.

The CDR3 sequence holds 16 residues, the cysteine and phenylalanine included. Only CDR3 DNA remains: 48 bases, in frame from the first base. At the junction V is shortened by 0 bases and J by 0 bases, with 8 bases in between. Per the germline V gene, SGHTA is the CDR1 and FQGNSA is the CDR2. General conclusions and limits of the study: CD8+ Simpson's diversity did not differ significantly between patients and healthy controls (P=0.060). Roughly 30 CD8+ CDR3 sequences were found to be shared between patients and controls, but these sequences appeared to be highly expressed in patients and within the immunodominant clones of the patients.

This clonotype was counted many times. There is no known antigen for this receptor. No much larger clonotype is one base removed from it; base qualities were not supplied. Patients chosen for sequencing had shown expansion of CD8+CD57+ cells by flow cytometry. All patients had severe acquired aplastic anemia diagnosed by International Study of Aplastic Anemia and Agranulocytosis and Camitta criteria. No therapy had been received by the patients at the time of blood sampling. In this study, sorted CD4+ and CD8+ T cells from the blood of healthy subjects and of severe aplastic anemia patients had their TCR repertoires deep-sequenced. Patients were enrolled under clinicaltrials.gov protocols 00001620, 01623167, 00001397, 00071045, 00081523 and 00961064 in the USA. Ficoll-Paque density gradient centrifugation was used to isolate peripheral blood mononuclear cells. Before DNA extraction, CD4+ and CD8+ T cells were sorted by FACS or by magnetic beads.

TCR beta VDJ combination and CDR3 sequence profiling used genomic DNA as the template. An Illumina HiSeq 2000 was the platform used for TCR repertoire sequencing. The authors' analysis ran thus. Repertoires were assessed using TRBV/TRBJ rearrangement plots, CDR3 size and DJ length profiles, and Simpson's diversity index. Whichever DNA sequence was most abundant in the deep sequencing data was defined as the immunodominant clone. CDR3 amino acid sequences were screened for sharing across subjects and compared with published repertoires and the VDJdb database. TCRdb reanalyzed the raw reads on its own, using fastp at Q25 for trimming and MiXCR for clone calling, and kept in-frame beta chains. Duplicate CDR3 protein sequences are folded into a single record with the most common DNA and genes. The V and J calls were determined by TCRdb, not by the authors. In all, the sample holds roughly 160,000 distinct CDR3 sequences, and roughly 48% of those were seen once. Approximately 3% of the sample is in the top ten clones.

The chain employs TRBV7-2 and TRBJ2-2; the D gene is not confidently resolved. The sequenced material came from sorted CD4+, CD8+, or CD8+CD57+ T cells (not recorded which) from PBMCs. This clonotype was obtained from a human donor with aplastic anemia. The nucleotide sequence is TGTGCCAGCAGCTTAGCGGGAATGTCGAACACCGGGGAGCTGTTTTTT. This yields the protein CASSLAGMSNTGELFF.